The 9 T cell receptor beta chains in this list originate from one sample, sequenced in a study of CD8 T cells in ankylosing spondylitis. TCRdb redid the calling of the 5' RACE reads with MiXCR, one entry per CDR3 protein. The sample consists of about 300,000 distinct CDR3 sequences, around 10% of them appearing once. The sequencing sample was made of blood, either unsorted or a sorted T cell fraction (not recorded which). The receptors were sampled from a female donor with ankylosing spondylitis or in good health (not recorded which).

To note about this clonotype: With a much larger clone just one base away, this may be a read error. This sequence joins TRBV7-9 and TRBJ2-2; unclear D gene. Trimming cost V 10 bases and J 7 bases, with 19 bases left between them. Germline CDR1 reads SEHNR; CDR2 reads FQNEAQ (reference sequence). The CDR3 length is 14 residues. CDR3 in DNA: TGTGCCAACAGACCCACGGGCGAGAACGGGGAGCTGTTTTTT. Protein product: CANRPTGENGELFF.

The CDR3 loop reads CASSPPTGLLEKLFF. CDR3 coding DNA: TGTGCCAGCAGCCCACCGACAGGGTTGTTAGAAAAACTGTTTTTT. The chain uses TRBV7-9 and TRBJ1-4; 7 positions agree with TRBD1. The CDR3 has 15 amino acids. CDR1 is SEHNR and CDR2 is FQNEAQ in the germline V gene (reference sequence). The V and J ends lost 5 bases and 8 bases, in that order; junction bases with no gene match: 11.

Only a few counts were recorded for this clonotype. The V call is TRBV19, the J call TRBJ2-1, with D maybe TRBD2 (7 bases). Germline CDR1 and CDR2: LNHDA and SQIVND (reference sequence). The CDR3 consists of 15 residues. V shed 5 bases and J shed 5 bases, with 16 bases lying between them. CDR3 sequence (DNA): TGTGCCAGTAGTCTCGGACTAGGGGGAAACAATGAGCAGTTCTTC. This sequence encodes CASSLGLGGNNEQFF. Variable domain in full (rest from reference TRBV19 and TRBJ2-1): DGGITQSPKYLFRKEGQNVTLSCEQNLNHDAMYWYRQDPGQGLRLIYYSQIVNDFQKGDIAEGYSVSREKKESFPLTVTSAQKNPTAFYLCASSLGLGGNNEQFFGPGTRLTVL.

This chain's CDR3 is CSVGAGVRGSGANVLTF. CDR3 DNA sequence: TGCAGCGTTGGGGCGGGAGTTCGGGGCTCTGGGGCCAACGTCCTGACTTTC. The chain employs TRBV29-1 and TRBJ2-6; 7 bases match TRBD2. After removal of 4 bases from V and 0 bases from J, the junction contained 9 bases not matched to a gene. This CDR3 has 17 amino acids. Germline lookup yields CDR1 SQVTM and CDR2 ANQGSEA.

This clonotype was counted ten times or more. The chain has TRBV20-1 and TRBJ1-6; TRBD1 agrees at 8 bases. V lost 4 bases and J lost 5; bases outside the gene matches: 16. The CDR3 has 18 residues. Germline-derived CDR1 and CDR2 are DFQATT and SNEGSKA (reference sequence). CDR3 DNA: TGCAGTGCTACTGGGGACAGGCGAAGCCTGATGAATAATTCACCCCTCCACTTT. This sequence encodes CSATGDRRSLMNNSPLHF.

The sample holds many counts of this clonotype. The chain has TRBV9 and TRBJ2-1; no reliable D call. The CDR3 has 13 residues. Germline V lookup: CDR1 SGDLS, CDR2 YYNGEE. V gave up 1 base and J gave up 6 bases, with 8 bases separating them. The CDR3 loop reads CASSVQTTNEQFF. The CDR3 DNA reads TGTGCCAGCAGCGTACAGACCACCAATGAGCAGTTCTTC.

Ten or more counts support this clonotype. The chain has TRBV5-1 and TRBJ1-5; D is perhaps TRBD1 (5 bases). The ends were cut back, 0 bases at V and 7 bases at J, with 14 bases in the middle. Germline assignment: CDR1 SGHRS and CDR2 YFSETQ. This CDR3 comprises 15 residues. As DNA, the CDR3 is TGCGCCAGCAGCTTGGGATCAGGGAGTGGACAGCCCCAGCATTTT. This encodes CASSLGSGSGQPQHF.

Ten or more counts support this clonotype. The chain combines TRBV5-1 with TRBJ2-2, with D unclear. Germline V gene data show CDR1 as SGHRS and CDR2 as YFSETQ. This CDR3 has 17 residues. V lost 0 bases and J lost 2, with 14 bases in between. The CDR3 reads CASSLAPGSLNTGELFF. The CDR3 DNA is TGCGCCAGCAGCTTGGCTCCGGGCAGCCTCAACACCGGGGAGCTGTTTTTT.

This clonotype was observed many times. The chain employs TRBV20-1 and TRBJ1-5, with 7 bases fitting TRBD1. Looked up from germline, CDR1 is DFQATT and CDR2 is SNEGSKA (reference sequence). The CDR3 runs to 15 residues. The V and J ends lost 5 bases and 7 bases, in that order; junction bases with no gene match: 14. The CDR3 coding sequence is TGCAGTGCTCGGAGGATGACAGGGTCGGGACAGCCCCAGCATTTT. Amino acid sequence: CSARRMTGSGQPQHF.